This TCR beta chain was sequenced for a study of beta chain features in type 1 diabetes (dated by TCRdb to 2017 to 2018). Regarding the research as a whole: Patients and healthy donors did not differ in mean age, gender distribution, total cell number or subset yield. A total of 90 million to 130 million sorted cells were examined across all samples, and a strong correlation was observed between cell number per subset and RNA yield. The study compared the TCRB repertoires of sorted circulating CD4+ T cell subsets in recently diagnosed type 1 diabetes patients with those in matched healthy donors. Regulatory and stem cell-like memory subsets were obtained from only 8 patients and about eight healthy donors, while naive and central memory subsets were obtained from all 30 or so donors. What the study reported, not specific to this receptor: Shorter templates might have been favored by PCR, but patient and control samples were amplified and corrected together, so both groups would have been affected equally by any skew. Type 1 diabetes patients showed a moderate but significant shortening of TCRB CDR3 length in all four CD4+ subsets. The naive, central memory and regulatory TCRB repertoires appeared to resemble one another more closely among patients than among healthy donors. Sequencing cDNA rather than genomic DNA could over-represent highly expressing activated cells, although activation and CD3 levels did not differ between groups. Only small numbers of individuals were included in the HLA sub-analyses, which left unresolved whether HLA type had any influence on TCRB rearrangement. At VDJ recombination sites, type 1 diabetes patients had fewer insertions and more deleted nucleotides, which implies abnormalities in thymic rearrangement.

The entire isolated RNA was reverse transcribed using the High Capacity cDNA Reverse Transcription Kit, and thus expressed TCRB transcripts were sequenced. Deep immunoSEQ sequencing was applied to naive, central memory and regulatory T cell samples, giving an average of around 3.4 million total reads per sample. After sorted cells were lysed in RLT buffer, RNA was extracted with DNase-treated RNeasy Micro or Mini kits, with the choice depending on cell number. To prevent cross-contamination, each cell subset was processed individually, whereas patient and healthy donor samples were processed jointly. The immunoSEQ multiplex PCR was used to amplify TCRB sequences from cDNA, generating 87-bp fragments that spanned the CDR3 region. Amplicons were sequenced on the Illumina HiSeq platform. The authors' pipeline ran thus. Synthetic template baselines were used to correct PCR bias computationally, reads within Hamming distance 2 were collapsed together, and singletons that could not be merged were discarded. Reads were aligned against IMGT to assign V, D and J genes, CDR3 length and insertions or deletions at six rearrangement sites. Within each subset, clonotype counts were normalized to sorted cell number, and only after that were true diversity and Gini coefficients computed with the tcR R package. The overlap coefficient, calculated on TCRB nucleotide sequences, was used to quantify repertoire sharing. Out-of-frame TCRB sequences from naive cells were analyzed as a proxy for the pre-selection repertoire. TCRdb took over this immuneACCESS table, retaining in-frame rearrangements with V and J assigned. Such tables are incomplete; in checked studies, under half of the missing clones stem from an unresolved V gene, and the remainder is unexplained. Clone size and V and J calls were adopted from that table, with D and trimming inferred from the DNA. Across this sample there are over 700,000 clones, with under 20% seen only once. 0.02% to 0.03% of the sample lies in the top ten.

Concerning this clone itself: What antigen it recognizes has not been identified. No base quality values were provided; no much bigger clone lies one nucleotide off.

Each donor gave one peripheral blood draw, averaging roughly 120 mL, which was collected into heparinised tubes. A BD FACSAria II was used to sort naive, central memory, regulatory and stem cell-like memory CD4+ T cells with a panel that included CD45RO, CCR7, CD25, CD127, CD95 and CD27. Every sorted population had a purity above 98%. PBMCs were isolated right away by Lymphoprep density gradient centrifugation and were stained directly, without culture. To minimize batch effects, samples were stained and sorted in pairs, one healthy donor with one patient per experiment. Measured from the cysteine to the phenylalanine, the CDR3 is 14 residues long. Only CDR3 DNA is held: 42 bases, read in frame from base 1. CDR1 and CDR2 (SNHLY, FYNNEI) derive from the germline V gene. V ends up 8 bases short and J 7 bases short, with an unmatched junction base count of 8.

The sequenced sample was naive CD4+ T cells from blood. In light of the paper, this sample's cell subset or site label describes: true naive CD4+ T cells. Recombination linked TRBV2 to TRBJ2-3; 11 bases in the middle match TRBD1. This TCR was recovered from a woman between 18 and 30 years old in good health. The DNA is TGTGCCAGCGGATCGGGACAGGGGGTAAATACGCAGTATTTT. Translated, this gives CASGSGQGVNTQYF. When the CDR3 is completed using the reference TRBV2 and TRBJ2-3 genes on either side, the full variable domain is EPEVTQTPSHQVTQMGQEVILRCVPISNHLYFYWYRQILGQKVEFLVSFYNNEISEKSEIFDDQFSVERPDGSNFTLKIRSTKLEDSAMYFCASGSGQGVNTQYFGPGTRLTVL.